This T cell receptor (beta chain) was recovered during a study of cytomegalovirus exposure and HLA in healthy donors. With 60 Vbeta and 13 Jbeta primers, the PCR was carried out. Libraries were prepared by immunoSEQ multiplex PCR; TCRdb keeps only in-frame clonotypes and omits some of them. Among 90,000 to 120,000 clones listed, 65% to 80% were seen once. As for this clone: Its antigen is unknown.

Whole-study findings and limits: Among immune exposure information, only CMV serostatus was available. Sequencing depth roughly uniform across donors was assumed in presence/absence analyses.

The CDR3 loop spans 14 amino acids. In germline, CDR1 is GTSNPN, CDR2 SVGIG (reference sequence). Trimming took off 0 bases at V and 4 bases at J, with 9 bases between the two ends. This receptor was obtained from a male donor in good health and CMV-seronegative. This chain links TRBV30 with TRBJ1-4; no firm D call. Input material: PBMCs. The CDR3 nucleotides are TGTGCCTGGAGTGTGAACAGAATTAATGAAAAACTGTTTTTT. It yields the protein CAWSVNRINEKLFF.